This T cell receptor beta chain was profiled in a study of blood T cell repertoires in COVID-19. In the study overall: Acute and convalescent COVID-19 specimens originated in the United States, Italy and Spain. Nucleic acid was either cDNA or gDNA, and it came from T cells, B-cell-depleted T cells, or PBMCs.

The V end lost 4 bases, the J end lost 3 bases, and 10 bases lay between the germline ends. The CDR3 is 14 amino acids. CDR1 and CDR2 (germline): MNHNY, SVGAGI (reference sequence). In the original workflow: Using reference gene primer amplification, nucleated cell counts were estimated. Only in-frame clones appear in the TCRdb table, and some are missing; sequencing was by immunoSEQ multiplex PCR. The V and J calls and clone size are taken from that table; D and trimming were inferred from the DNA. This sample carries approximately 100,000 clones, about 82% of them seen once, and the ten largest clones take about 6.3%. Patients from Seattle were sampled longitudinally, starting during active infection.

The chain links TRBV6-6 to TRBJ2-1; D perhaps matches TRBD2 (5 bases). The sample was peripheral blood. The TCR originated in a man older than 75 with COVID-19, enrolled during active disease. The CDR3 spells CASSSGLLYNEQFF. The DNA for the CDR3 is TGTGCCAGCAGTTCCGGACTGCTCTACAATGAGCAGTTCTTC.